This TCR beta chain is from a study of shared clonotypes between healthy human individuals. Study observations and caveats: Donor scarcity curtailed the genetic and exposure-history diversity represented herein.

V was trimmed by 6 bases and J by 4 bases, leaving 11 bases between them. CDR1 and CDR2 (germline): SQVTM, ANQGSEA. This CDR3 has 12 residues. As concerns this clone: Its antigen remains unidentified.

At a deep level, the assay was run. Per sorted-subset replicate PCR, input was around 220 ng DNA, representing tens of thousands of T cell genomes. Sequencing used immunoSEQ multiplex PCR; TCRdb keeps in-frame clones, though not all of them. The sample has 1,400,000 or so clones; 98% to 99% are singletons. This chain joins TRBV29-1 and TRBJ2-3; possibly TRBD2 for D (6 bases). The sample taken for sequencing was naive CD4+ T cells sorted from blood. Described subset: CD45RA+ positively selected. The TCR sequence derives from a man between 25 and 39 years old in good health. CDR3 nucleotides: TGCAGCGTAGATGGGACTTCAGATACGCAGTATTTT. Translating gives CSVDGTSDTQYF.